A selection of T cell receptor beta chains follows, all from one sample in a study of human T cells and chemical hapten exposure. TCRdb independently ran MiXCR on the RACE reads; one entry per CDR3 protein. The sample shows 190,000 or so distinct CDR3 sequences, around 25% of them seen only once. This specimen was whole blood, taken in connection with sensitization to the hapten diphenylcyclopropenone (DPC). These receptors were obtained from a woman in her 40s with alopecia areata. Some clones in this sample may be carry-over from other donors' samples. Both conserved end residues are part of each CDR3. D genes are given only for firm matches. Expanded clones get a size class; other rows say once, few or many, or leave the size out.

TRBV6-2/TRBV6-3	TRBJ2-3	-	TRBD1	CASSGDRETDTQYF	TGTGCCAGCAGTGGGGACAGGGAAACAGATACGCAGTATTTT
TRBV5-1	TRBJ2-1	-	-	CASSLSQGRRDEQFF	TGCGCCAGCAGCTTGTCACAGGGAAGGAGGGATGAGCAGTTCTTC
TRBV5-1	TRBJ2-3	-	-	CASSLDIDSGTDTQYF	TGCGCCAGCAGCTTGGATATCGACAGCGGGACAGATACGCAGTATTTT
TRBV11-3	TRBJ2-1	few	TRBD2	CASSLKRSGSPGSYNEQFF	TGTGCCAGCAGCCTAAAGCGGAGCGGGAGCCCTGGATCCTACAATGAGCAGTTCTTC
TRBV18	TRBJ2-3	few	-	CASSPRLVDTDTQYF	TGTGCCAGCTCACCTAGACTAGTTGACACAGATACGCAGTATTTT
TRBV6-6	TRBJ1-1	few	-	CASTQGRLNTEAFF	TGTGCCAGCACTCAGGGACGGCTGAACACTGAAGCTTTCTTT
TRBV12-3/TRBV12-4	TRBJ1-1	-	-	CASSPQGSAFF	TGTGCCAGCAGTCCACAGGGATCGGCTTTCTTT
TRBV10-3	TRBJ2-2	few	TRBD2	CAIRASGGPTTGELFF	TGTGCCATCAGAGCTAGCGGGGGGCCGACCACCGGGGAGCTGTTTTTT
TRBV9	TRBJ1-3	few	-	CASSASSVRPGNTIYF	TGTGCCAGCAGCGCGTCATCCGTCAGGCCTGGAAACACCATATATTTT
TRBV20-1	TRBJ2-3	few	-	CSARKGVASTDTQYF	TGCAGTGCTAGGAAAGGGGTTGCCTCCACAGATACGCAGTATTTT
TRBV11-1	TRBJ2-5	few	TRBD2	CASTGGALLQETQYF	TGTGCCAGCACGGGAGGGGCCCTGCTCCAAGAGACCCAGTACTTC
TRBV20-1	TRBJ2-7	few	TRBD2	CSARANSGNLYEQYF	TGCAGTGCTAGGGCTAACAGCGGGAATCTCTACGAGCAGTACTTC
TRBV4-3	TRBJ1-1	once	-	CASSQGGGLNTEAFF	TGCGCCAGCAGCCAAGGCGGGGGGTTGAACACTGAAGCTTTCTTT
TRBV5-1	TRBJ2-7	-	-	CASSLDPGGKGYEQYF	TGCGCCAGCAGCTTGGATCCCGGGGGCAAGGGCTACGAGCAGTACTTC
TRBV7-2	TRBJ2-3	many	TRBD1	CASSFFGQASTDTQYF	TGTGCCAGCAGCTTCTTTGGACAGGCGAGCACAGATACGCAGTATTTT
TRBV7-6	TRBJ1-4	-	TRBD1	CASSPRVGQGNEKLFF	TGTGCCAGCAGCCCGAGGGTAGGACAGGGGAATGAAAAACTGTTTTTT
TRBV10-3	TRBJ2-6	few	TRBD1	CAISDMTGAPWANVLTF	TGTGCCATCAGTGATATGACAGGGGCCCCTTGGGCCAACGTCCTGACTTTC
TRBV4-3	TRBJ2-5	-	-	CASSQDAGYQETQYF	TGCGCCAGCAGCCAAGATGCAGGGTACCAAGAGACCCAGTACTTC
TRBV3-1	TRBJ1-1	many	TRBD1	CASSQGRGTEAFF	TGTGCCAGCAGCCAAGGCAGGGGGACTGAAGCTTTCTTT
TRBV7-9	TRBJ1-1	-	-	CASSRRDWTEAFF	TGTGCCAGCAGCCGAAGAGACTGGACTGAAGCTTTCTTT
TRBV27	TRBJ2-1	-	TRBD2	CASRWGGVYNEQFF	TGTGCCAGCCGCTGGGGGGGGGTGTACAATGAGCAGTTCTTC
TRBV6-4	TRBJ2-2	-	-	CASSEISGSGELFF	TGTGCCAGCAGTGAAATCAGCGGAAGCGGGGAGCTGTTTTTT
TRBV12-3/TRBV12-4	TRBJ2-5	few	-	CASGGVQETQYF	TGTGCCAGCGGCGGGGTCCAAGAGACCCAGTACTTC
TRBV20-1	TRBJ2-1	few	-	CSARDGLRNYNEQFF	TGCAGTGCTAGAGACGGGCTACGAAACTACAATGAGCAGTTCTTC
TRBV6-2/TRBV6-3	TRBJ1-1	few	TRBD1	CASHTGGTEAFF	TGTGCCAGCCATACAGGGGGCACTGAAGCTTTCTTT
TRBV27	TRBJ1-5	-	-	CASIEQGSNQPQHF	TGTGCCAGCATCGAACAGGGATCCAATCAGCCCCAGCATTTT
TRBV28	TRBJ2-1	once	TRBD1	CASSSILTGLSEQFF	TGTGCCAGCAGTTCGATACTGACAGGGTTGAGCGAGCAGTTCTTC
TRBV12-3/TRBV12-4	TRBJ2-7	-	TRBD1	CASRDRGPISYEQYF	TGTGCCAGCCGGGACAGGGGCCCGATCTCCTACGAGCAGTACTTC
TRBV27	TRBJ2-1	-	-	CASSPRFNEQFF	TGTGCCAGCAGTCCCAGGTTCAATGAGCAGTTCTTC
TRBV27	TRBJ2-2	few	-	CASSLVSGSNTGELFF	TGTGCCAGCAGTTTAGTATCAGGGTCGAACACCGGGGAGCTGTTTTTT
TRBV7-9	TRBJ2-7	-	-	CASSSHRQARAYEQYF	TGTGCCAGCAGCTCCCACAGACAAGCCAGGGCCTACGAGCAGTACTTC
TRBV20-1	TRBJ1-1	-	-	CSARPTANTEAFF	TGCAGTGCTAGACCGACAGCCAACACTGAAGCTTTCTTT
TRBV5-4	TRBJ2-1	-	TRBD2	CASSPPGGRRCNEQFF	TGTGCCAGCAGCCCCCCTGGCGGGAGAAGGTGCAATGAGCAGTTCTTC
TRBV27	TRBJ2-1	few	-	CASAGYSSYNEQFF	TGTGCCAGCGCCGGTTATAGCTCCTACAATGAGCAGTTCTTC
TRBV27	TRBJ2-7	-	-	CASNNYRRPYEQYF	TGTGCCAGCAATAATTACAGGAGGCCCTACGAGCAGTACTTC
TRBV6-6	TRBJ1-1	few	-	CASSYGSTEAFF	TGTGCCAGCAGTTACGGGAGCACTGAAGCTTTCTTT
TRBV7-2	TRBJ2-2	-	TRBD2	CASSSGLGPTGELFF	TGTGCCAGCAGCTCGGGACTAGGGCCGACCGGGGAGCTGTTTTTT